Following are 11 T cell receptor beta chains from one sample sequenced in a study of T cells in tumors and immune-related adverse events. Using immunoSEQ multiplex PCR, the repertoire was profiled, and TCRdb retains in-frame clones only, with some absent. The sample holds under 2,500 clones, roughly 85% seen once. The sample here was tumor tissue, taken from a patient treated with anti-PD-1 therapy. The receptors come from a female donor with metastatic renal cell carcinoma.

The chain has TRBV5-5 and TRBJ2-7; D gene unclear. The CDR3 sequence is 15 residues long. The germline CDR1 and CDR2 sequences are SGHKS and YYEKEE (reference sequence). V lost 0 bases, J lost 2 bases, and 12 bases lay in between. The CDR3, as DNA: TGTGCCAGCAGCTTGGCGGACCACTCTACCTACGAGCAGTACTTC. Translation: CASSLADHSTYEQYF.

This clone was seen a few times. The chain carries TRBV5-8 and TRBJ1-1; D not certain. V was clipped by 0 bases and J by 5 bases, with 11 bases between them. Germline V gene data show CDR1 as SGHTS and CDR2 as YDEGEE. The length of the CDR3 is 14 residues. The CDR3 reads CASSLVKGLTEAFF. The CDR3, as DNA: TGTGCCAGCAGCTTGGTTAAGGGATTGACTGAAGCTTTCTTT.

For the CDR3, the DNA is TGTGCCAGCTCACCATCTAGCGGGGGGTTCGAGCAGTACTTC. Its translation is CASSPSSGGFEQYF. The chain combines TRBV18 with TRBJ2-7; 11 bases align to TRBD2. J lost 6 bases, V lost 2 bases, and 3 bases had no gene match. CDR3 length equals 14 residues. Germline CDR1 reads KGHSH; CDR2 reads LQKENI.

The chain links TRBV4-3 to TRBJ1-2; tentatively, D is TRBD1 (6 bases). V was cut by 0 bases and J by 2 bases, with 13 bases left in between. The CDR3 covers 16 residues. Looked up from germline, CDR1 is LGHNA and CDR2 is YSLEER. This CDR3 is CASSQDGGLPNYGYTF. DNA for the CDR3: TGCGCCAGCAGCCAAGACGGGGGGCTACCAAACTATGGCTACACCTTC.

V usage is TRBV6-6 and J usage is TRBJ2-1, with 11 bases matching TRBD1. The CDR3 has 15 amino acids. J was trimmed by 7 bases and V by 4 bases; bases with no gene match: 6. Germline CDR1 is MNHNY and CDR2 is SVGAGI (reference sequence). CDR3 in amino acids: CASSSAGTGGNEQFF. The CDR3 bases are TGTGCCAGCAGTTCCGCGGGGACAGGGGGGAATGAGCAGTTCTTC.

The V gene is TRBV4-3, the J gene TRBJ2-7, with D perhaps matching TRBD2 (5 bases). Trimming left V 0 bases short and J 4 bases short, with 13 bases between. The CDR3 has 15 residues. Germline CDR1 LGHNA, CDR2 YSLEER. CDR3 sequence reads: CASSQDWVGKYEQYF. The CDR3 DNA is TGCGCCAGCAGCCAAGATTGGGTCGGGAAGTACGAGCAGTACTTC.

The rearrangement links TRBV30 to TRBJ2-7; 7 bases match TRBD2. This CDR3 spans 14 amino acids. CDR1 is GTSNPN and CDR2 is SVGIG in the germline V gene (reference sequence). Germline trimming cut 4 bases from V and 1 base from J; bases unmatched to any gene: 7. Here the CDR3 reads CAWTRGLGSYEQYF. The CDR3 bases are TGTGCCTGGACCCGAGGACTAGGGTCCTACGAGCAGTACTTC.

Written as DNA, the CDR3 is TGTGCCAGCAGCCGCACCCGACAGAACACCGGGGAGCTGTTTTTT. This sequence encodes CASSRTRQNTGELFF. The genes are TRBV11-3 and TRBJ2-2; unclear D gene. Trimming removed 5 bases from V and 1 base from J, with 11 bases in between. The CDR3 is made up of 15 amino acids. Germline V gene sequence: CDR1 SGHNT, CDR2 YENEEA.

The V call is TRBV11-2, the J call TRBJ2-3; the D gene is possibly TRBD2 (6 bases). CDR1 and CDR2 (germline): SGHAT, FQNNGV. V lost 1 base to trimming and J lost 4 bases, with 12 bases between them. The CDR3 spans 15 residues. The CDR3 here is CASSLGPRGSDTQYF. DNA for the CDR3: TGTGCCAGCAGCTTAGGGCCTCGGGGGTCAGATACGCAGTATTTT.

The chain recombines TRBV7-2 with TRBJ2-7; weak D call: TRBD1 (6 bases). Germline CDR1 SGHTA, CDR2 FQGNSA. This CDR3 comprises 16 residues. Trimming cost V 5 bases and J 2 bases, with 19 bases left between them. The CDR3 region has the DNA TGTGCCAGCAGCCTTAACGGCGGACAGTCTACCTACGAGCAGTACTTC. Amino acids: CASSLNGGQSTYEQYF. Full variable domain (missing parts from reference TRBV7-2 and TRBJ2-7): GAGVSQSPSNKVTEKGKDVELRCDPISGHTALYWYRQSLGQGLEFLIYFQGNSAPDKSGLPSDRFSAERTGGSVSTLTIQRTQQEDSAVYLCASSLNGGQSTYEQYFGPGTRLTVT.

This chain uses TRBV7-5 with TRBJ2-1; the D call of TRBD2 is as the table states it, not checked on the DNA. TRBV7-5 is a pseudogene. This CDR3 has 15 residues. The CDR3 DNA reads as TGTGCCAGCAGCTTATTGTCGGGAGGTAAGGATGAGCAGTTCTTC. It translates to CASSLLSGGKDEQFF.